One and the same sample provided the 2 T cell receptor beta chains below, sequenced in a study of blood T cell repertoires in COVID-19. Here immunoSEQ multiplex PCR was the method, and the copy in TCRdb shows in-frame clones only, minus some. This repertoire shows 210,000 or so clones, around 80% found once; its top ten account for 2.5% to 3.5%. Material: peripheral blood. The receptor set was obtained from a woman older than 75 with active or convalescent COVID-19.

The chain is built from TRBV2 and TRBJ2-7, with TRBD1 matching over 12 bases. The CDR3 has 16 residues. Germline V gene lookup returns CDR1 SNHLY and CDR2 FYNNEI. With V trimmed by 5 bases and J by 6 bases, 11 bases remained unmatched. The CDR3 coding sequence is TGTGCCAGCAGTCCGGGACAGGGGGCCCCACTCGGCGAGCAGTACTTC. Protein sequence: CASSPGQGAPLGEQYF.

The chain has TRBV6-5 and TRBJ1-5, with a tentative D call TRBD1 (5 bases). Between the trimmed V and J ends, which lost 9 bases and 0 bases, there was a span of 15 bases. The germline CDR1 and CDR2 sequences are MNHEY and SVGAGI. The CDR3 covers 15 residues. Here the CDR3 DNA reads TGTGCCAGTAGGGGTAGGTCTTATAGCAATCAGCCCCAGCATTTT. The encoded protein is CASRGRSYSNQPQHF.